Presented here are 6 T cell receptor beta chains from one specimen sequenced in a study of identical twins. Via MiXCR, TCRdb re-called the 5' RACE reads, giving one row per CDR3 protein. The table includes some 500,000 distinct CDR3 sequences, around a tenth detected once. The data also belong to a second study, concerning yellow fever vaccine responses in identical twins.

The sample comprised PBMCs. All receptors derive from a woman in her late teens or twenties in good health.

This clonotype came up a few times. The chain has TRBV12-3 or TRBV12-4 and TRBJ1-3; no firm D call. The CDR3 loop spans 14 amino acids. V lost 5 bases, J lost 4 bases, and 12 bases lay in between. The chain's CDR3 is CASSPLISGNTIYF. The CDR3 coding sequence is TGTGCCAGCAGTCCACTTATTTCAGGAAACACCATATATTTT.

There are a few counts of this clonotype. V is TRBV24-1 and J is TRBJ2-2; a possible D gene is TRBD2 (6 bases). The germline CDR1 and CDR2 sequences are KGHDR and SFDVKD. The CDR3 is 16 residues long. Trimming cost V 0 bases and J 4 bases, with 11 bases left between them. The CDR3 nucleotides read TGTGCCACCAGTGATTTGGGGGGGACCGGCACCGGGGAGCTGTTTTTT. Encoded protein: CATSDLGGTGTGELFF.

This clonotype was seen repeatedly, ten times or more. The CDR3 DNA is TGTGCCAGCAGCCCCCCCAGGGGGCGTACAGATACGCAGTATTTT. This sequence encodes CASSPPRGRTDTQYF. The chain uses TRBV7-2 and TRBJ2-3; 8 bases map to TRBD1. This CDR3 spans 15 amino acids. Germline-derived CDR1 and CDR2 are SGHTA and FQGNSA. After removal of 5 bases from V and 3 bases from J, the junction contained 7 bases not matched to a gene. Complete variable domain (other parts from reference TRBV7-2 and TRBJ2-3): GAGVSQSPSNKVTEKGKDVELRCDPISGHTALYWYRQSLGQGLEFLIYFQGNSAPDKSGLPSDRFSAERTGGSVSTLTIQRTQQEDSAVYLCASSPPRGRTDTQYFGPGTRLTVL.

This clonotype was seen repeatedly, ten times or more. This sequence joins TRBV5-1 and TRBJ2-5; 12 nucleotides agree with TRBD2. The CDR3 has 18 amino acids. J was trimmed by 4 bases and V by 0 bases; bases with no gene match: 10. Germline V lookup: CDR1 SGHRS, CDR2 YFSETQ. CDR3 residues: CASSLGETSGGPRETQYF. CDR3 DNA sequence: TGCGCCAGCAGCTTGGGCGAAACTAGCGGGGGGCCACGAGAGACCCAGTACTTC.

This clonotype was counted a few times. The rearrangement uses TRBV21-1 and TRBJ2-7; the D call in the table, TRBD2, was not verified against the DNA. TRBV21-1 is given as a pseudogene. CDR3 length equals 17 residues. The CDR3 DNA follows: TGTGCCAGCAGAACCGAAAGAGGAATAGCGGGAGGTCAAGAGCAGTACTTC. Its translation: CASRTERGIAGGQEQYF.

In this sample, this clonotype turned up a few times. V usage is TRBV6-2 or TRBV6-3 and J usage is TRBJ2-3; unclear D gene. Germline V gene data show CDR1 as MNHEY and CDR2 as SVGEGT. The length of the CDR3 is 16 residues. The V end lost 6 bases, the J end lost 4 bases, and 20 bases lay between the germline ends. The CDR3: CASSLDGKRGSDTQYF. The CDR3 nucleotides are TGTGCCAGCAGCCTCGACGGAAAAAGAGGTTCAGATACGCAGTATTTT.